These 21 T cell receptor beta chains share one sample of origin, sequenced in a study of CD8+ T cells in alopecia areata. Sequencing used cDNA as its template, made by extracting RNA and reverse transcribing it. Data came from immunoSEQ multiplex PCR; TCRdb stores just in-frame clones and leaves some out. The sample records more than 200,000 clones, roughly two thirds being singletons. The input for sequencing was CD4+ T cells sorted from blood, taken at week 0. The receptors stem from a human donor with alopecia areata.

The chain carries TRBV6-5 and TRBJ1-2, with 7 bases fitting TRBD1. V trimming: 7 bases; J trimming: 5 bases; junction bases outside the gene matches: 4. CDR1 is MNHEY, CDR2 SVGAGI, per germline. The CDR3 has 12 residues. The DNA of the CDR3 is TGTGCCAGCAAGGGACAGCTTTATGGCTACACCTTC. It translates to CASKGQLYGYTF.

CDR3 in amino acids: CAWSSLLAQYF. As DNA, the CDR3 is TGTGCCTGGAGTTCCCTCTTGGCGCAGTATTTT. V is TRBV30 and J is TRBJ2-3; D is undetermined. Trimming took 2 bases from V and 10 from J, leaving 10 bases between them. Germline V gene data show CDR1 as GTSNPN and CDR2 as SVGIG (reference sequence). CDR3 length: 11 amino acids.

This clone appeared a few times. The rearrangement links TRBV19 to TRBJ1-1, with 9 bases matching TRBD1. Looked up from germline, CDR1 is LNHDA and CDR2 is SQIVND (reference sequence). The CDR3 spans 13 residues. Losses at the gene ends were 10 bases for V and 1 base for J; bases not matched to a gene: 4. The DNA of the CDR3 is TGTGCCACCCGGACAGGGGCGAACACTGAAGCTTTCTTT. Protein sequence: CATRTGANTEAFF. The full variable domain, rest sourced from reference TRBV19 and TRBJ1-1, is DGGITQSPKYLFRKEGQNVTLSCEQNLNHDAMYWYRQDPGQGLRLIYYSQIVNDFQKGDIAEGYSVSREKKESFPLTVTSAQKNPTAFYLCATRTGANTEAFFGQGTRLTVV.

This sequence joins TRBV5-1 and TRBJ2-3, with 11 nucleotides matching TRBD1. V lost 2 bases to trimming and J lost 3 bases; unmatched junction nucleotides: 2. CDR1 is SGHRS and CDR2 is YFSETQ in the germline V gene. This CDR3 spans 15 amino acids. Here the CDR3 reads CASSFGTGGTDTQYF. DNA for the CDR3: TGCGCCAGCAGCTTCGGGACAGGGGGTACAGATACGCAGTATTTT.

The chain carries TRBV18 and TRBJ1-1; D not resolved. V lost 0 bases to trimming and J lost 1 base, with 9 bases between them. Germline V CDR1 and CDR2: KGHSH, LQKENI. The CDR3 is made up of 15 amino acids. DNA for the CDR3: TGTGCCAGCTCACCACCTACCCTCTCGAACACTGAAGCTTTCTTT. Translation gives CASSPPTLSNTEAFF.

The J gene is TRBJ2-3, the V gene TRBV5-1, with 10 positions matching TRBD1. The V gene end was trimmed by 0 bases and the J gene end by 5 bases; junction bases not matched to a gene: 6. Germline V gene lookup returns CDR1 SGHRS and CDR2 YFSETQ. The CDR3 is 16 residues long. The CDR3 spells CASSLAGTGAEDTQYF. For the CDR3, the DNA is TGCGCCAGCAGCTTGGCCGGGACAGGGGCGGAAGATACGCAGTATTTT.

V usage is TRBV2 and J usage is TRBJ1-2; D gene unclear. Germline-derived CDR1 and CDR2 are SNHLY and FYNNEI. The V gene lost 6 bases and the J gene lost 5 bases, with 7 bases spanning the gap. This CDR3 has 11 residues. Here the CDR3 reads CASRGGYGYTF. For the CDR3, the DNA is TGTGCCAGCAGGGGCGGTTATGGCTACACCTTC.

The chain uses TRBV11-2 and TRBJ2-7; weak D call: TRBD1 (6 bases). Per germline, CDR1 SGHAT and CDR2 FQNNGV. The CDR3 consists of 15 residues. V shed 0 bases and J shed 2 bases, with 11 bases lying between them. The chain's CDR3 is CASSLEAGAPYEQYF. The DNA for the CDR3 is TGTGCCAGCAGCTTAGAAGCAGGGGCCCCCTACGAGCAGTACTTC.

The chain joins TRBV30 to TRBJ1-1; TRBD1 is a possible D gene (5 bases). This CDR3 has 13 amino acids. V lost 0 bases and J lost 4, with 9 bases in between. Germline-derived CDR1 and CDR2 are GTSNPN and SVGIG (reference sequence). The DNA of the CDR3 is TGTGCCTGGAGTGTACAGGTCCCCACTGAAGCTTTCTTT. Translation: CAWSVQVPTEAFF.

The chain is built from TRBV7-8 and TRBJ1-4; a weak D match, TRBD1 (5 bases). Trimming removed 5 bases from V and 8 bases from J, with 15 bases in between. Germline CDR1 and CDR2: SGHVS and FQNEAQ. The CDR3 is 14 residues long. The CDR3 loop is CASSTLQGREKLFF. The DNA of the CDR3 is TGTGCCAGCAGCACCTTGCAGGGTCGAGAAAAACTGTTTTTT.

This chain links TRBV5-1 with TRBJ2-7, with D perhaps TRBD2 (6 bases). The CDR3 consists of 12 residues. Germline V CDR1 and CDR2: SGHRS, YFSETQ. Trimming removed 2 bases at V and 4 bases at J, with 7 bases between. The DNA of the CDR3 is TGCGCCAGCAGCTTTCGGGGGTACGAGCAGTACTTC. Protein: CASSFRGYEQYF.

Many counts were recorded for this clone. V and J are TRBV7-3 and TRBJ2-7; 9 nucleotides line up with TRBD1. CDR3 length equals 15 residues. The germline V gene encodes CDR1 SGHTA and CDR2 FQGTGA. Trimming at V came to 3 bases and at J to 2 bases, leaving 5 bases not matched to a gene. CDR3 amino acids: CASSFGTGLAYEQYF. CDR3 in DNA: TGTGCCAGCAGCTTCGGGACAGGGCTTGCCTACGAGCAGTACTTC.

The V call is TRBV7-8, the J call TRBJ2-5; D is ambiguous. CDR3 size: 15 residues. The V gene lost 7 bases and the J gene lost 2 bases, with 17 bases spanning the gap. Per germline, CDR1 SGHVS and CDR2 FQNEAQ. The CDR3 region has the DNA TGTGCCAGCACCAAGGCCGCGGTCCGACAAGAGACCCAGTACTTC. Amino acid sequence: CASTKAAVRQETQYF.

The V and J genes are TRBV30 and TRBJ1-6; 9 bases map to TRBD1. The CDR3 spans 14 residues. V dropped 2 bases and J dropped 10; count of bases not matched to a gene: 6. The germline V gene has CDR1 GTSNPN and CDR2 SVGIG (reference sequence). Here the CDR3 DNA reads TGTGCCTGGAGTACCCGCGGGACAGGGTCACCCCTCCACTTT. This encodes CAWSTRGTGSPLHF.

This clone has just a few counts. The J gene is TRBJ1-1, the V gene TRBV7-3, with D perhaps matching TRBD1 (5 bases). Trimming cost V 1 base and J 4 bases, with 7 bases left between them. CDR3 size: 13 residues. CDR1 and CDR2 (germline): SGHTA, FQGTGA. CDR3 in amino acids: CASSLIGGTEAFF. CDR3 DNA sequence: TGTGCCAGCAGCTTAATTGGGGGCACTGAAGCTTTCTTT. Supplemented by reference TRBV7-3 and TRBJ1-1, the full variable domain reads GAGVSQTPSNKVTEKGKYVELRCDPISGHTALYWYRQSLGQGPEFLIYFQGTGAADDSGLPNDRFFAVRPEGSVSTLKIQRTERGDSAVYLCASSLIGGTEAFFGQGTRLTVV.

The CDR3 DNA follows: TGCAGCGTTCCCGACAGGAAAAGTGAGACCCAGTACTTC. This sequence encodes CSVPDRKSETQYF. This chain links TRBV29-1 with TRBJ2-5; D may be TRBD1 (6 bases). CDR3 length equals 13 residues. Trimming left V 5 bases short and J 5 bases short, with 15 bases between. The germline gives CDR1 SQVTM, CDR2 ANQGSEA.

V and J are TRBV27 and TRBJ1-2; 8 positions match TRBD1. Germline V gene data show CDR1 as MNHEY and CDR2 as SMNVEV (reference sequence). The CDR3 spans 14 residues. V lost 6 bases to trimming and J lost 7 bases; unmatched junction nucleotides: 10. CDR3: CASSTDREVRGYTF. CDR3 DNA: TGTGCCAGCAGCACGGACAGGGAAGTTCGTGGCTACACCTTC.

The V call is TRBV5-6, the J call TRBJ1-6, with 8 bases that match TRBD1. Unmatched junction bases numbered 0, after V lost 3 bases and J lost 7 bases. Per germline, CDR1 SGHDT and CDR2 YYEEEE. The CDR3 spans 13 residues. The CDR3: CASSWTGNSPLHF. In DNA, the CDR3 is TGTGCCAGCAGCTGGACAGGGAATTCACCCCTCCACTTT. Full variable domain (remainder filled in from reference TRBV5-6 and TRBJ1-6): DAGVTQSPTHLIKTRGQQVTLRCSPKSGHDTVSWYQQALGQGPQFIFQYYEEEERQRGNFPDRFSGHQFPNYSSELNVNALLLGDSALYLCASSWTGNSPLHFGNGTRLTVT.

This chain joins TRBV15 and TRBJ2-7; possible D gene TRBD1, 7 bases. This CDR3 is built from 15 residues. Germline CDR1 and CDR2: LNHNV and YYDKDF (reference sequence). The V end was cut by 1 base, the J end by 6 bases, with 16 bases between. DNA of the CDR3: TGTGCCACCAGCAGAGCCCCAGGGGGGATCCGCGAGCAGTACTTC. Residues: CATSRAPGGIREQYF. Together with reference TRBV15 and TRBJ2-7, the CDR3 gives the full variable domain: DAMVIQNPRYQVTQFGKPVTLSCSQTLNHNVMYWYQQKSSQAPKLLFHYYDKDFNNEADTPDNFQSRRPNTSFCFLDIRSPGLGDTAMYLCATSRAPGGIREQYFGPGTRLTVT.

The chain couples TRBV6-6 to TRBJ2-2; 9 bases are shared with TRBD1. Trimming cost V 6 bases and J 6 bases; bases outside gene matches: 11. From germline, CDR1 is MNHNY and CDR2 SVGAGI (reference sequence). This CDR3 region has 16 residues. CDR3 protein: CASSSGTGFLAGELFF. The CDR3 bases are TGTGCCAGCAGCTCCGGGACAGGGTTCTTGGCCGGGGAGCTGTTTTTT.

This clone has more than one count but fewer than ten. The chain is built from TRBV14 and TRBJ1-1; D call uncertain. V was shortened by 1 base and J by 3 bases, with 9 bases between the two germline ends. Germline V gene sequence: CDR1 SGHDN, CDR2 FVKESK. This CDR3 spans 14 amino acids. CDR3: CASSQVMGYTEAFF. CDR3 sequence (DNA): TGTGCCAGCAGCCAAGTGATGGGCTACACTGAAGCTTTCTTT. Full variable domain (outside the CDR3, taken from reference TRBV14 and TRBJ1-1): EAGVTQFPSHSVIEKGQTVTLRCDPISGHDNLYWYRRVMGKEIKFLLHFVKESKQDESGMPNNRFLAERTGGTYSTLKVQPAELEDSGVYFCASSQVMGYTEAFFGQGTRLTVV.